The 25 T cell receptor beta chains reported below all come from one sample, sequenced in a study of CD8 T cells in ankylosing spondylitis. A single record per CDR3 protein comes from TCRdb applying MiXCR to the 5' RACE reads. The sample shows 400,000 or so distinct CDR3 sequences, 25% to 30% of them seen only once. Study-wide results and caveats: Eight highly homologous variants made up a TCR beta motif, and this motif appeared characteristic of ankylosing spondylitis blood.

Their antigens are not known. The sample comprised blood, either unsorted or a sorted T cell fraction (not recorded which). The receptors come from a male donor with ankylosing spondylitis.

This clonotype was counted only a few times. V is TRBV5-6 and J is TRBJ2-3, with unresolved D. The germline V gene has CDR1 SGHDT and CDR2 YYEEEE. CDR3 length: 16 residues. V lost 0 bases and J 5 bases, leaving 16 bases between the germline ends. The CDR3 nucleotides read TGTGCCAGCAGCTTGGGGTCGACGGCCAGCGTAGATACGCAGTATTTT. Protein: CASSLGSTASVDTQYF.

This clonotype was counted only a few times. The V call is TRBV2, the J call TRBJ2-7, with D unclear. V lost 5 bases to trimming and J lost 2 bases, with 4 bases between them. Germline lookup yields CDR1 SNHLY and CDR2 FYNNEI. The CDR3 has 11 residues. The CDR3 region is CASSPPYEQYV. The CDR3 DNA follows: TGTGCCAGCAGTCCCCCCTACGAGCAGTACGTC.

The chain combines TRBV19 with TRBJ2-1, with a tentative D call TRBD1 (5 bases). The length of the CDR3 is 15 residues. Germline values: CDR1 LNHDA, CDR2 SQIVND (reference sequence). Trimming cost V 5 bases and J 7 bases, with 18 bases left between them. CDR3 in DNA: TGTGCCAGTAGTGTCGGGTCGGATCCAGGGAATGAGCAGTTCTTC. Protein sequence: CASSVGSDPGNEQFF.

V gene TRBV19 combines with J gene TRBJ1-5; 8 bases match TRBD1. J gave up 0 bases and V 7 bases, and 11 bases lay outside the gene matches. Germline CDR1 LNHDA, CDR2 SQIVND (reference sequence). The CDR3 contains 17 residues. The CDR3, as DNA: TGTGCCAGTACCACTCGGACAGGGCCCTATAGCAATCAGCCCCAGCATTTT. This gives the protein CASTTRTGPYSNQPQHF.

This rearrangement joins TRBV3-1 to TRBJ2-7, with D uncertain. Germline values: CDR1 LGHDT, CDR2 YNNKEL (reference sequence). This CDR3 region has 14 residues. The V end lost 4 bases, the J end lost 6 bases, and 16 bases lay between the germline ends. The CDR3 spells CASSLAASVGEQYF. The CDR3 DNA is TGTGCCAGCAGCCTTGCGGCCAGCGTCGGCGAGCAGTACTTC.

This sequence joins TRBV20-1 and TRBJ1-4; 7 bases align to TRBD1. The CDR3 runs 17 residues. V was pared by 3 bases and J by 5 bases, with 15 bases of the junction left unmatched. CDR1 and CDR2 from the germline V gene are DFQATT and SNEGSKA (reference sequence). CDR3: CSARPPGQTVQNEKLFF. The CDR3, as DNA: TGCAGTGCTAGGCCTCCGGGACAGACCGTTCAGAATGAAAAACTGTTTTTT.

The chain has TRBV20-1 and TRBJ2-1; D is unresolved. The germline CDR1 and CDR2 sequences are DFQATT and SNEGSKA (reference sequence). V lost 3 bases, J lost 0 bases, and 15 bases lay in between. CDR3 size: 16 residues. The CDR3 loop reads CSASSADSSSYNEQFF. Here the CDR3 DNA reads TGCAGTGCTAGTTCGGCCGACTCGAGCTCCTACAATGAGCAGTTCTTC.

The V gene is TRBV10-1, the J gene TRBJ2-1; perhaps TRBD1 as D (6 bases). The CDR3 covers 16 residues. Per the germline V gene, CDR1 is WNHNN and CDR2 is SYGVQD (reference sequence). V gave up 3 bases and J gave up 5 bases, with 17 bases separating them. This chain's CDR3 is CASSDQGFPQNNEQFF. The CDR3 coding sequence is TGCGCCAGCAGTGATCAGGGGTTCCCCCAAAACAATGAGCAGTTCTTC.

This clonotype was counted a few times. The chain carries TRBV6-2 or TRBV6-3 and TRBJ2-7; 8 nucleotides match TRBD1. From germline, CDR1 is MNHEY and CDR2 SVGEGT. The CDR3 has 15 residues. J was trimmed by 3 bases and V by 5 bases; bases with no gene match: 9. The CDR3 sequence: CASSIRTGPYYEQYF. The CDR3 nucleotides are TGTGCCAGCAGTATTCGGACAGGGCCCTACTACGAGCAGTACTTC.

The table lists this clonotype with a few counts. The chain joins TRBV12-3 or TRBV12-4 to TRBJ2-1; D is unresolved. Trimming cost V 5 bases and J 6 bases, with 20 bases left between them. The length of the CDR3 is 16 residues. This CDR3 reads CASSPIGRPGGNEQFF. The CDR3 region has the DNA TGTGCCAGCAGTCCTATAGGACGTCCAGGTGGCAATGAGCAGTTCTTC.

The J gene is TRBJ2-5, the V gene TRBV7-2; D is unresolved. Germline V CDR1 and CDR2: SGHTA, FQGNSA. The CDR3 runs to 14 residues. The V end lost 1 base, the J end lost 5 bases, and 11 bases lay between the germline ends. DNA for the CDR3: TGTGCCAGCAGCTTAGGGCCTGATGAGGAGACCCAGTACTTC. This sequence encodes CASSLGPDEETQYF.

This clonotype was detected only a few times. This chain connects TRBV25-1 to TRBJ1-2; D gene uncertain. V was cut by 0 bases and J by 8 bases, with 4 bases left in between. Germline V gene lookup returns CDR1 MGHDK and CDR2 SYGVNS. The CDR3 runs 11 residues. CDR3 sequence reads: CASSEYEGYTF. The CDR3 DNA reads as TGTGCCAGCAGTGAATATGAAGGCTACACCTTC.

This clonotype was found a few times. V usage is TRBV6-2 or TRBV6-3 and J usage is TRBJ1-1; TRBD1 aligns across 8 bases. V lost 6 bases, J lost 5 bases, and 11 bases stayed unmatched. There are 15 residues in the CDR3. Germline CDR1 reads MNHEY; CDR2 reads SVGEGT. Here the CDR3 reads CASSPGPTGETEAFF. CDR3 DNA sequence: TGTGCCAGCAGCCCCGGGCCGACAGGGGAGACTGAAGCTTTCTTT.

The chain couples TRBV6-1 to TRBJ2-2; D might be TRBD1 (5 bases). V was shortened by 4 bases and J by 5 bases, with 14 bases between the two germline ends. CDR1 MNHNS and CDR2 SASEGT come from the germline V gene. The CDR3 has 15 amino acids. In DNA, the CDR3 is TGTGCCAGCAGTGTGGGCAGGGCCGGTACCGGGGAGCTGTTTTTT. This codes for CASSVGRAGTGELFF.

This chain links TRBV20-1 with TRBJ2-1, with 14 bases matching TRBD2. V gave up 3 bases and J gave up 9 bases; unmatched junction bases: 7. The CDR3 length is 15 residues. Germline values: CDR1 DFQATT, CDR2 SNEGSKA (reference sequence). The CDR3, as DNA: TGCAGTGCTAGTGCCGTAGGACTAGCGGGAGGTGAGCAGTTCTTC. It encodes CSASAVGLAGGEQFF.

This clonotype was seen repeatedly, ten times or more. The DNA for the CDR3 is TGCGCCAGCAGGGATACAGGGGTTTCGAACAATGAGCAGTTCTTC. Translation gives CASRDTGVSNNEQFF. The gene calls are TRBV5-1 and TRBJ2-1; 7 bases line up with TRBD1. CDR3 size: 15 residues. CDR1 SGHRS and CDR2 YFSETQ come from the germline V gene. The V and J ends lost 5 bases and 5 bases, in that order; junction bases with no gene match: 10.

This clonotype came up once. The J gene is TRBJ2-7, the V gene TRBV9; possibly TRBD1 for D (5 bases). Germline CDR1 and CDR2: SGDLS and YYNGEE. CDR3 length equals 15 residues. The ends were cut back, 3 bases at V and 2 bases at J, with 15 bases in the middle. Here the CDR3 DNA reads TGTGCCAGCAGCGCAGGGCCAGGTACGGCCTACGAGCAGTACGTC. Its protein product is CASSAGPGTAYEQYV.

This clonotype was recorded at least ten times. The CDR3 coding sequence is TGTGCCAGCAGCCCAGAGACTAGCGTAAACAATGAGCAGTTCTTC. Protein sequence: CASSPETSVNNEQFF. This chain joins TRBV7-2 and TRBJ2-1; TRBD2 matches at 8 bases. CDR3 length equals 15 residues. Trimming cost V 5 bases and J 5 bases; bases outside gene matches: 8. Germline CDR1 SGHTA, CDR2 FQGNSA.

The table lists this clonotype with a few counts. The V and J genes are TRBV3-1 and TRBJ2-2, with 8 positions matching TRBD1. CDR3 length equals 16 residues. J was trimmed by 1 base and V by 0 bases; bases with no gene match: 1. Germline CDR1 and CDR2: LGHDT and YNNKEL (reference sequence). The CDR3 DNA reads as TGTGCCAGCAGCCAAGAGGGACAGGTGAACACCGGGGAGCTGTTTTTT. Amino acid sequence: CASSQEGQVNTGELFF.

CDR3 DNA sequence: TGTGCCGCCTCTTCGGGGTGGAATGAGCAGTTCTTC. Protein: CAASSGWNEQFF. The chain carries TRBV10-3 and TRBJ2-1; perhaps TRBD2 as D (5 bases). V gave up 11 bases and J gave up 7 bases, with 15 bases separating them. The CDR3 sequence is 12 residues long. CDR1 ENHRY and CDR2 SYGVKD come from the germline V gene.

The chain uses TRBV5-1 and TRBJ2-1, with 9 bases aligning to TRBD2. J lost 8 bases, V lost 0 bases, and 6 bases had no gene match. This CDR3 has 15 amino acids. The germline V gene encodes CDR1 SGHRS and CDR2 YFSETQ. The CDR3 DNA reads as TGCGCCAGCAGCTTGGAGACTAGCGGCCTCGATGAGCAGTTCTTC. Its protein product is CASSLETSGLDEQFF.

The rearrangement links TRBV20-1 to TRBJ2-1, with 9 bases aligning to TRBD2. The trim removed 3 bases at V and 0 bases at J, leaving 15 bases unmatched. This CDR3 spans 19 amino acids. Germline V gene data show CDR1 as DFQATT and CDR2 as SNEGSKA (reference sequence). The CDR3 DNA reads as TGCAGTGCTAGTAACCTAGCGGGAAAGGTCTTTAGCTCCTACAATGAGCAGTTCTTC. Translated: CSASNLAGKVFSSYNEQFF.

This clonotype showed up just a few times. The chain joins TRBV11-2 to TRBJ1-1; 7 bases are a match to TRBD1. J was trimmed by 4 bases and V by 3 bases; bases with no gene match: 5. Per the germline V gene, CDR1 is SGHAT and CDR2 is FQNNGV. The CDR3 totals 14 residues. CDR3 DNA: TGTGCCAGCAGCTTGAAAACAGGGGTCACTGAAGCTTTCTTT. It is translated as CASSLKTGVTEAFF.

Only a few counts were recorded for this clonotype. The chain employs TRBV5-1 and TRBJ2-2, with D hard to call. The CDR3 length is 15 residues. Trimming left V 1 base short and J 1 base short, with 8 bases between. Germline CDR1 reads SGHRS; CDR2 reads YFSETQ. CDR3 DNA sequence: TGCGCCAGCAGCTTGTTCGGGCAGAACACCGGGGAGCTGTTTTTT. As protein: CASSLFGQNTGELFF.

This clonotype was seen many times. V usage is TRBV5-1 and J usage is TRBJ2-6; D uncertain. Germline V gene lookup returns CDR1 SGHRS and CDR2 YFSETQ. The CDR3 is 15 amino acids. Trimming cost V 0 bases and J 4 bases, with 8 bases left between them. The CDR3 DNA follows: TGCGCCAGCAGCTTGGAAGGACCAGGGGCCAACGTCCTGACTTTC. Protein sequence: CASSLEGPGANVLTF.